The 30 T cell receptor beta chains below were found in one sample sequenced in a study of cytomegalovirus exposure and HLA in healthy donors (dated by TCRdb to about 2017). Libraries were made using the immunoSEQ multiplex PCR assay. For the multiplex PCR, a mixture combining 60 forward primers for TCR Vbeta segments and 13 reverse primers for TCR Jbeta segments was used. Drawn from immuneACCESS, this table holds only the in-frame rearrangements with V and J called that TCRdb kept. Clones are partly lost; checked studies trace under half to an unresolved V gene and leave the rest unexplained. A total of around 130,000 clones appear in this sample, approximately 85% of them only once. The ten top clones hold around 0.54% of the sample. Sequenced: PBMCs. These receptors were collected from a woman aged 40 to 50 in good health and CMV-seronegative.

This clone has just one count. This chain joins TRBV27 and TRBJ2-5; 8 nucleotides match TRBD1. This CDR3 has 15 residues. CDR1 and CDR2 from the germline V gene are MNHEY and SMNVEV (reference sequence). The V segment lost 6 bases and the J segment 5 bases; nucleotides outside the gene matches: 11. This CDR3 is CASSPRVRGRETQYF. DNA for the CDR3: TGTGCCAGCAGCCCTAGGGTCAGGGGGCGTGAGACCCAGTACTTC.

The rearrangement links TRBV28 to TRBJ2-7, with 7 bases that match TRBD2. Germline CDR1 is MDHEN and CDR2 is SYDVKM. There are 12 residues in the CDR3. Trimming cost V 8 bases and J 2 bases; bases outside gene matches: 3. The CDR3 loop is CASGRAAYEQYF. The CDR3 DNA follows: TGTGCCAGCGGGAGGGCAGCCTACGAGCAGTACTTC. Full variable domain (outside the CDR3, taken from reference TRBV28 and TRBJ2-7): DVKVTQSSRYLVKRTGEKVFLECVQDMDHENMFWYRQDPGLGLRLIYFSYDVKMKEKGDIPEGYSVSREKKERFSLILESASTNQTSMYLCASGRAAYEQYFGPGTRLTVT.

The gene calls are TRBV11-2 and TRBJ1-2, with 9 bases lining up with TRBD1. V shed 3 bases, J shed 7 bases, and the junction held 9 bases outside the gene matches. The CDR3 has 15 amino acids. The germline V gene has CDR1 SGHAT and CDR2 FQNNGV. The CDR3 bases are TGTGCCAGCAGCTTTGTTCCGGGACAGGGCCCTGGCTACACCTTC. Translation gives CASSFVPGQGPGYTF.

This clone was found once. The V call is TRBV7-8, the J call TRBJ2-4, with 10 bases aligning to TRBD1. This CDR3 has 15 amino acids. The ends lost 5 bases at V and 8 bases at J; junction bases unmatched: 9. The germline CDR1 and CDR2 sequences are SGHVS and FQNEAQ. The CDR3: CASSIPGQGKDIQYF. The CDR3 DNA reads as TGTGCCAGCAGCATCCCGGGACAGGGGAAGGACATTCAGTACTTC. Full variable domain (missing parts from reference TRBV7-8 and TRBJ2-4): GAGVSQSPRYKVAKRGQDVALRCDPISGHVSLFWYQQALGQGPEFLTYFQNEAQLDKSGLPSDRFFAERPEGSVSTLKIQRTQQEDSAVYLCASSIPGQGKDIQYFGAGTRLSVL.

V usage is TRBV11-2 and J usage is TRBJ2-3; 7 bases are a match to TRBD2. Unmatched junction bases numbered 5, after V lost 0 bases and J lost 8 bases. The germline V gene encodes CDR1 SGHAT and CDR2 FQNNGV. This CDR3 spans 14 amino acids. CDR3 bases: TGTGCCAGCAGCTTAGAAGCGGGACTACGTACGCAGTATTTT. This codes for CASSLEAGLRTQYF.

The chain couples TRBV27 to TRBJ2-7; no reliable D call. CDR1 and CDR2 (germline): MNHEY, SMNVEV (reference sequence). Trimming removed 4 bases from V and 9 bases from J, with 13 bases in between. This CDR3 region has 12 residues. The CDR3 DNA sequence: TGTGCCAGCAGTTCCCAGGCGCCCGCGCAGTACTTC. Its protein product is CASSSQAPAQYF.

V is TRBV11-3 and J is TRBJ2-7, with D unresolved. V shed 1 base and J shed 7 bases, with 8 bases lying between them. The CDR3 runs 12 residues. CDR1 is SGHNT, CDR2 YENEEA, per germline. The CDR3 sequence is CASSLVEVEQYF. The DNA of the CDR3 is TGTGCCAGCAGCTTAGTAGAGGTAGAGCAGTACTTC.

The J gene is TRBJ2-3, the V gene TRBV5-4, with D maybe TRBD2 (6 bases). Germline values: CDR1 SGHNT, CDR2 YYREEE (reference sequence). This CDR3 contains 15 residues. V dropped 3 bases and J dropped 7 bases, with 18 bases sitting between them. This chain's CDR3 is CASSSSGSHHYTQYF. The DNA of the CDR3 is TGTGCCAGCAGCTCAAGCGGGTCGCACCATTATACGCAGTATTTT. Based on the CDR3 plus reference TRBV5-4 and TRBJ2-3, the full variable domain is ETGVTQSPTHLIKTRGQQVTLRCSSQSGHNTVSWYQQALGQGPQFIFQYYREEENGRGNFPPRFSGLQFPNYSSELNVNALELDDSALYLCASSSSGSHHYTQYFGPGTRLTVL.

The V call is TRBV6-5, the J call TRBJ2-7; no reliable D call. Germline V CDR1 and CDR2: MNHEY, SVGAGI. The CDR3 covers 14 residues. Trimming took 0 bases from V and 3 from J, leaving 9 bases between them. The CDR3 nucleotides read TGTGCCAGCAGTTACTCGTCCATCCACTACGAGCAGTACTTC. Its translation is CASSYSSIHYEQYF.

The chain has TRBV5-4 and TRBJ1-2, with a tentative D call TRBD1 (5 bases). V was trimmed by 0 bases and J by 3 bases, leaving 6 bases between them. The germline CDR1 and CDR2 sequences are SGHNT and YYREEE (reference sequence). The CDR3 sequence is 13 residues long. CDR3 nucleotide sequence: TGTGCCAGCAGCTTGGTAGGGGACTATGGCTACACCTTC. This codes for CASSLVGDYGYTF.

The CDR3 here is CAIRTEEGDTEAFF. As DNA, the CDR3 is TGTGCCATCAGGACAGAGGAAGGGGACACTGAAGCTTTCTTT. The chain uses TRBV10-3 and TRBJ1-1, with a possible D match to TRBD1 (5 bases). The CDR3 has 14 residues. Trimming took off 6 bases at V and 3 bases at J, with 14 bases between the two ends. Germline V lookup: CDR1 ENHRY, CDR2 SYGVKD.

The chain recombines TRBV11-3 with TRBJ1-1; TRBD1 matches 9 bases. V shed 5 bases, J shed 6 bases, and the junction held 10 bases outside the gene matches. CDR3 length equals 15 residues. Germline CDR1 reads SGHNT; CDR2 reads YENEEA. The DNA of the CDR3 is TGTGCCAGCAGCCTTAACCGGGACAGGGTCTCTGAAGCTTTCTTT. Protein: CASSLNRDRVSEAFF. The full variable domain, completed using reference TRBV11-3 and TRBJ1-1, is EAGVVQSPRYKIIEKKQPVAFWCNPISGHNTLYWYLQNLGQGPELLIRYENEEAVDDSQLPKDRFSAERLKGVDSTLKIQPAELGDSAVYLCASSLNRDRVSEAFFGQGTRLTVV.

The V gene is TRBV6-1, the J gene TRBJ2-3; D is unresolved. V dropped 2 bases and J dropped 2 bases, with 5 bases sitting between them. CDR1 and CDR2 from the germline V gene are MNHNS and SASEGT. The CDR3 has 13 amino acids. In DNA, the CDR3 is TGTGCCAGCAGTGAAATAGTCACAGATACGCAGTATTTT. This codes for CASSEIVTDTQYF.

As concerns this clone: An end of the junction differs from the germline gene, which may be a read error. The V and J genes are TRBV7-9 and TRBJ1-2; no clear D. Germline V CDR1 and CDR2: SEHNR, FQNEAQ (reference sequence). The CDR3 is made up of 18 amino acids. This CDR3 reads CSSSQLMATLQANYGYTF. The CDR3 bases are TGTTCCAGCAGTCAACTTATGGCAACTCTCCAAGCGAACTATGGCTACACCTTC.

The genes are TRBV6-6 and TRBJ1-4; 7 bases fit TRBD1. V lost 6 bases, J lost 8 bases, and 12 bases stayed unmatched. The CDR3 loop spans 15 amino acids. CDR1 is MNHNY and CDR2 is SVGAGI in the germline V gene (reference sequence). CDR3 amino acids: CASSQRQGLQEKLFF. The CDR3 coding sequence is TGTGCCAGCAGCCAACGACAGGGTCTACAAGAAAAACTGTTTTTT.

This sequence joins TRBV19 and TRBJ2-1; no clear D. The V and J ends lost 3 bases and 2 bases respectively, with 11 bases between them. Germline V gene lookup returns CDR1 LNHDA and CDR2 SQIVND (reference sequence). The CDR3 is made up of 15 amino acids. This CDR3 is CASSIGRLTYNEQFF. The CDR3 DNA follows: TGTGCCAGTAGTATTGGCAGATTAACCTACAATGAGCAGTTCTTC. Complete variable domain (other parts from reference TRBV19 and TRBJ2-1): DGGITQSPKYLFRKEGQNVTLSCEQNLNHDAMYWYRQDPGQGLRLIYYSQIVNDFQKGDIAEGYSVSREKKESFPLTVTSAQKNPTAFYLCASSIGRLTYNEQFFGPGTRLTVL.

V usage is TRBV2 and J usage is TRBJ2-5; D is possibly TRBD1 (5 bases). Germline V gene lookup returns CDR1 SNHLY and CDR2 FYNNEI. The CDR3 has 12 residues. The germline V and J ends were trimmed by 7 bases and 7 bases, with 13 bases remaining between them. The CDR3 loop reads CASKQDGGTQYF. Here the CDR3 DNA reads TGTGCCAGCAAACAGGATGGTGGGACCCAGTACTTC.

There are a few counts of this clone. CDR3 in DNA: TGTGCCAGCAGTGATAGGGCTAGCGCGTCCTACGAGCAGTACTTC. Translation: CASSDRASASYEQYF. The V and J genes are TRBV25-1 and TRBJ2-7; tentative D call: TRBD2 (6 bases). The CDR3 is made up of 15 amino acids. The V gene's germline CDR1 is MGHDK and CDR2 SYGVNS. The V gene lost 3 bases and the J gene lost 1 base, with 13 bases spanning the gap.

The chain has TRBV7-3 and TRBJ1-1, with D hard to call. The CDR3 is 13 amino acids. Trimming stripped 4 bases from V and 4 bases from J, with 10 bases between. CDR1 SGHTA and CDR2 FQGTGA come from the germline V gene. CDR3 amino acids: CASSSGPGTEAFF. CDR3 sequence (DNA): TGTGCCAGCAGCTCAGGCCCCGGCACTGAAGCTTTCTTT.

This rearrangement joins TRBV30 to TRBJ1-2, with 10 bases lining up with TRBD1. This CDR3 spans 13 amino acids. After removal of 4 bases from V and 7 bases from J, the junction contained 6 bases not matched to a gene. Germline loops: CDR1 GTSNPN, CDR2 SVGIG (reference sequence). The CDR3 DNA sequence: TGTGCCTGGAAGGGACAGGGGATCGTTGGCTACACCTTC. It specifies CAWKGQGIVGYTF.

J is TRBJ2-7 and V is TRBV7-3, with D possibly being TRBD2 (5 bases). Between the trimmed V and J ends, which lost 5 bases and 6 bases, there was a span of 17 bases. Germline V gives CDR1 SGHTA, CDR2 FQGTGA. The CDR3 covers 14 residues. The CDR3 reads CASSHRVRAAEQYF. For the CDR3, the DNA is TGTGCCAGCAGCCATCGGGTGAGGGCCGCCGAGCAGTACTTC.

As to this clone: The sample carries other DNA sequences with the same CDR3. The rearrangement joins TRBV7-9 to TRBJ2-1; unclear D gene. The CDR3 sequence is 11 residues long. Trimming shortened V by 11 bases and J by 6 bases, and 11 bases separated the two germline ends. The germline CDR1 and CDR2 sequences are SEHNR and FQNEAQ (reference sequence). CDR3 DNA sequence: TGTGCCTCAAGCCCCGGCAATGAGCAGTTCTTC. Its translation is CASSPGNEQFF. Looking up the rest from reference TRBV7-9 and TRBJ2-1 gives the full variable domain: DTGVSQNPRHKITKRGQNVTFRCDPISEHNRLYWYRQTLGQGPEFLTYFQNEAQLEKSRLLSDRFSAERPKGSFSTLEIQRTEQGDSAMYLCASSPGNEQFFGPGTRLTVL.

The chain uses TRBV2 and TRBJ1-1; maybe TRBD1 (5 bases). The germline V and J ends were trimmed by 1 base and 0 bases, with 15 bases remaining between them. CDR1 and CDR2 (germline): SNHLY, FYNNEI. The CDR3 extends over 17 amino acids. Written as DNA, the CDR3 is TGTGCCAGCAGTGAAGTCCGGGGGGAATATATGAACACTGAAGCTTTCTTT. Its protein is CASSEVRGEYMNTEAFF.

The chain employs TRBV6-5 and TRBJ2-7, with unresolved D. The V gene lost 5 bases and the J gene lost 4 bases, with 12 bases spanning the gap. There are 13 residues in the CDR3. Germline loops: CDR1 MNHEY, CDR2 SVGAGI. This chain's CDR3 is CASSEAFGYEQYF. The CDR3, as DNA: TGTGCCAGCAGTGAAGCGTTCGGTTACGAGCAGTACTTC.

This clone was observed a handful of times. This rearrangement joins TRBV4-1 to TRBJ2-3; 11 bases line up with TRBD2. In germline, CDR1 is MGHRA, CDR2 YSYEKL. The CDR3 runs to 17 residues. J gave up 5 bases and V 1 base, and 8 bases lay outside the gene matches. CDR3 protein: CASSQGVAGGSIDTQYF. The CDR3 nucleotides read TGCGCCAGCAGCCAAGGGGTAGCGGGAGGGAGTATAGATACGCAGTATTTT.

This clone has a handful of counts. The chain recombines TRBV5-4 with TRBJ2-7, with D uncertain. The V and J ends lost 3 bases and 3 bases respectively, with 13 bases between them. Germline CDR1 and CDR2: SGHNT and YYREEE (reference sequence). This CDR3 comprises 14 residues. In DNA form, the CDR3 reads TGTGCCAGCAGCTCGAAGACAACCCTCTACGAGCAGTACTTC. This sequence encodes CASSSKTTLYEQYF.

The rearrangement uses TRBV7-9 and TRBJ1-4; D is possibly TRBD1 (6 bases). This CDR3 is 18 amino acids long. V lost 5 bases, J lost 2 bases, and 21 bases lay in between. Germline CDR1 SEHNR, CDR2 FQNEAQ (reference sequence). The CDR3 loop reads CASSNRQGLRGTNEKLFF. CDR3 DNA sequence: TGTGCCAGCAGCAACAGGCAGGGGTTAAGGGGGACTAATGAAAAACTGTTTTTT. The variable domain in full, completed from reference TRBV7-9 and TRBJ1-4, reads DTGVSQNPRHKITKRGQNVTFRCDPISEHNRLYWYRQTLGQGPEFLTYFQNEAQLEKSRLLSDRFSAERPKGSFSTLEIQRTEQGDSAMYLCASSNRQGLRGTNEKLFFGSGTQLSVL.

The gene calls are TRBV7-9 and TRBJ2-5, with 7 bases lining up with TRBD1. CDR1 is SEHNR and CDR2 is FQNEAQ in the germline V gene (reference sequence). The CDR3 covers 15 residues. V lost 3 bases, J lost 5 bases, and 9 bases stayed unmatched. The CDR3 DNA reads as TGTGCCAGCAGCTTTGTGAAGGGGGCATCCGAGACCCAGTACTTC. Translation: CASSFVKGASETQYF.

The chain couples TRBV5-1 to TRBJ2-2, with TRBD1 matching 7 bases. The length of the CDR3 is 13 residues. Looked up from germline, CDR1 is SGHRS and CDR2 is YFSETQ. Germline trimming cut 4 bases from V and 6 bases from J; bases unmatched to any gene: 3. Here the CDR3 reads CASSPDRAGELFF. CDR3 DNA sequence: TGCGCCAGCAGCCCCGACAGGGCCGGGGAGCTGTTTTTT.

The chain links TRBV29-1 to TRBJ2-5, with 7 bases aligning to TRBD1. The V gene's germline CDR1 is SQVTM and CDR2 ANQGSEA. Trimming took 7 bases from V and 14 from J; bases not matched to a gene: 4. This CDR3 spans 8 amino acids. Here the CDR3 reads CSAAGGYF. The CDR3 DNA is TGCAGCGCCGCAGGGGGATACTTC. The full variable domain, with the rest looked up from reference TRBV29-1 and TRBJ2-5, is SAVISQKPSRDICQRGTSLTIQCQVDSQVTMMFWYRQQPGQSLTLIATANQGSEATYESGFVIDKFPISRPNLTFSTLTVSNMSPEDSSIYLCSAAGGYFGPGTRLLVL.